This T cell receptor beta chain was documented in a study of CD4 and CD8 cells across lung adenocarcinoma regions. Germline V gene sequence: CDR1 SGHTA, CDR2 FQGNSA. The V end was cut by 3 bases, the J end by 11 bases, with 19 bases between. This CDR3 contains 14 residues. TCRdb fed the PCR reads into MiXCR, producing one record per CDR3 protein. The sample lists nearly 9,500 distinct CDR3 sequences, 50% seen once, with 40% to 55% in the top ten. This clonotype was counted at least ten times. Being one base from a much bigger clone, this may be a read error. Localized lung adenocarcinoma, a non-small cell lung cancer, affected the donors.

What was sequenced was CD8+ T cells from the margin of a lung tumor. The rearrangement joins TRBV7-2 to TRBJ2-5; D perhaps matches TRBD2 (5 bases). The source of this sequence is a female donor with lung adenocarcinoma. The CD4 and CD8 labels of this study may be unreliable. The CDR3 sequence: CASSFRPRENEQYF. The CDR3 region has the DNA TGTGCCAGCAGCTTTCGACCCCGGGAAAATGAGCAGTACTTC.